The next 32 T cell receptor beta chains were all read from a single sample in a study of shared clonotypes between healthy human individuals. TCRdb's copy holds only in-frame clones and misses some; the assay was immunoSEQ multiplex PCR. Of 2 million or so clones listed, roughly 95% are singletons. Sequencing was performed on naive CD4+ T cells sorted from blood. Subset of the sample: CD45RA+ positively selected. Receptor source: a man between 18 and 35 years old in good health.

Turning to this clone: An end of the junction does not agree with germline; a read error may underlie this. The J gene is TRBJ1-1, the V gene TRBV20-1, with unresolved D. The CDR3 length is 11 residues. Germline CDR1 DFQATT, CDR2 SNEGSKA (reference sequence). CDR3 protein: CSAERDTEAFF. Written as DNA, the CDR3 is TGCAGTGCAGAGAGAGACACCGAAGCTTTCTTT.

The CDR3 protein is CALTSGGTEAFF. In DNA, the CDR3 is TGTGCCTTAACATCCGGGGGCACTGAAGCTTTCTTT. This chain connects TRBV30 to TRBJ1-1; D may be TRBD1 (5 bases). Germline loops: CDR1 GTSNPN, CDR2 SVGIG (reference sequence). The CDR3 totals 12 residues. Trimming took 7 bases from V and 4 from J, leaving 13 bases between them.

The V call is TRBV5-1, the J call TRBJ2-2; D is uncertain. This CDR3 contains 14 residues. CDR1 and CDR2 from the germline V gene are SGHRS and YFSETQ. Trimming pared 0 bases from V and 7 bases from J, leaving 10 bases between. CDR3 sequence (DNA): TGCGCCAGCAGCTTGGGGCAGGCTGGCGGGGAGCTGTTTTTT. It translates to CASSLGQAGGELFF.

The V gene is TRBV18, the J gene TRBJ1-1; 7 bases line up with TRBD1. Germline V CDR1 and CDR2: KGHSH, LQKENI. V shed 5 bases and J 6 bases; nucleotides not matched to a gene: 9. This CDR3 has 14 residues. The CDR3 spells CASSAPYRGAEAFF. The CDR3, as DNA: TGTGCCAGCTCAGCTCCCTACAGGGGTGCTGAAGCTTTCTTT.

The chain is built from TRBV28 and TRBJ1-2; TRBD1 is a possible D gene (6 bases). The CDR3 consists of 16 residues. Germline CDR1 reads MDHEN; CDR2 reads SYDVKM. Deletions cut 3 bases from V and 2 bases from J, with 16 bases between. This CDR3 reads CASSFERGTPNYGYTF. The CDR3 nucleotides read TGTGCCAGCAGTTTTGAACGGGGGACACCCAACTATGGCTACACCTTC.

This chain links TRBV19 with TRBJ1-5; maybe TRBD1 (5 bases). V was cut by 10 bases and J by 3 bases, with 10 bases left in between. Per germline, CDR1 LNHDA and CDR2 SQIVND (reference sequence). The CDR3 has 12 residues. CDR3 sequence reads: CATRDLNQPQHF. The DNA for the CDR3 is TGTGCCACTCGGGACCTCAATCAGCCCCAGCATTTT.

The chain combines TRBV6-1 with TRBJ2-4; D possibly corresponds to TRBD2 (5 bases). V gave up 4 bases and J gave up 1 base, with 14 bases separating them. This CDR3 has 16 amino acids. In germline, CDR1 is MNHNS, CDR2 SASEGT. The CDR3 DNA reads as TGTGCCAGCAGTGCCGACTACTTGGTGGCCAAAAACATTCAGTACTTC. Its protein is CASSADYLVAKNIQYF.

This CDR3 is CASSLTVSSTDTQYF. As DNA, the CDR3 is TGTGCCAGCAGCCTGACCGTCTCTAGCACAGATACGCAGTATTTT. V gene TRBV5-6 combines with J gene TRBJ2-3, with D unclear. Germline CDR1 is SGHDT and CDR2 is YYEEEE. This CDR3 has 15 amino acids. V was trimmed by 4 bases and J by 0 bases, leaving 12 bases between them.

V usage is TRBV30 and J usage is TRBJ1-2; a weak D match, TRBD1 (6 bases). The ends were cut back, 0 bases at V and 12 bases at J, with 17 bases in the middle. Germline-derived CDR1 and CDR2 are GTSNPN and SVGIG (reference sequence). This CDR3 has 13 residues. CDR3 sequence (DNA): TGTGCCTGGAGTGTTCGGGGTGGACAGACTAACACCTTC. It codes for CAWSVRGGQTNTF.

As to this clone: Distinct nucleotide sequences in the sample also encode this CDR3. The chain combines TRBV5-1 with TRBJ2-1; D not resolved. This CDR3 is 14 amino acids long. From germline, CDR1 is SGHRS and CDR2 YFSETQ. Between the trimmed V and J ends, which lost 0 bases and 2 bases, there was a span of 6 bases. CDR3 amino acids: CASSLDNPYNEQFF. The CDR3 DNA reads as TGCGCCAGCAGCTTGGACAACCCCTACAATGAGCAGTTCTTC.

To note about this clone: The identical CDR3 is also encoded by other nucleotide sequences in the sample. This chain joins TRBV11-3 and TRBJ1-1; the D is unclear. The CDR3 spans 13 residues. CDR1 and CDR2 from the germline V gene are SGHNT and YENEEA. V lost 3 bases and J 1 base, leaving 6 bases between the germline ends. The CDR3 sequence is CASSLEENTEAFF. In nucleotides, the CDR3 is TGTGCCAGCAGCTTGGAAGAGAACACTGAAGCTTTCTTT.

This chain connects TRBV10-3 to TRBJ2-5; a weak D match, TRBD2 (6 bases). Trimming stripped 10 bases from V and 2 bases from J, with 11 bases between. Germline V lookup: CDR1 ENHRY, CDR2 SYGVKD. The CDR3 is 12 residues long. The CDR3 spells CATNSGQETQYF. The CDR3 DNA follows: TGTGCCACCAATAGCGGTCAAGAGACCCAGTACTTC.

Only one count was recorded for this clone. The chain is built from TRBV18 and TRBJ2-7; TRBD1 agrees at 8 bases. Germline CDR1 is KGHSH and CDR2 is LQKENI. Germline trimming cut 3 bases from V and 6 bases from J; bases unmatched to any gene: 7. The CDR3 is made up of 14 amino acids. The chain's CDR3 is CASSPGQGAVEQYF. The CDR3 region has the DNA TGTGCCAGCTCACCGGGGCAGGGGGCGGTCGAGCAGTACTTC.

The V and J genes are TRBV28 and TRBJ1-5; TRBD1 aligns across 9 bases. CDR3 length: 18 residues. Unmatched junction bases numbered 10, after V lost 3 bases and J lost 1 base. CDR1 and CDR2 (germline): MDHEN, SYDVKM. CDR3: CASSFGGQGILSNQPQHF. The CDR3 coding sequence is TGTGCCAGCAGTTTCGGGGGACAGGGCATTTTGAGCAATCAGCCCCAGCATTTT.

The rearrangement links TRBV6-6 to TRBJ1-4, with unresolved D. V lost 0 bases and J lost 11, with 13 bases in between. CDR3 length: 14 amino acids. Germline lookup yields CDR1 MNHNY and CDR2 SVGAGI (reference sequence). CDR3: CASSYSGFAQKLFF. The CDR3 region has the DNA TGTGCCAGCAGTTACTCAGGTTTTGCACAGAAACTGTTTTTT.

The V and J genes are TRBV2 and TRBJ2-1; 8 bases match TRBD2. With 0 bases clipped from V and 1 base from J, the junction kept 5 bases outside the gene matches. Germline V gene sequence: CDR1 SNHLY, CDR2 FYNNEI. The CDR3 spans 17 residues. CDR3 amino acids: CASSEATSGLSYNEQFF. The CDR3 bases are TGTGCCAGCAGTGAAGCCACTAGCGGCTTATCCTACAATGAGCAGTTCTTC.

The chain has TRBV6-5 and TRBJ1-6, with D possibly being TRBD1 (6 bases). The V gene lost 4 bases and the J gene lost 5 bases, with 15 bases spanning the gap. The CDR3 consists of 16 residues. CDR1 is MNHEY, CDR2 SVGAGI, per germline. Here the CDR3 DNA reads TGTGCCAGCAGTTGGAAACCGGGACAACATAATTCACCCCTCCACTTT. Translation: CASSWKPGQHNSPLHF.

The chain joins TRBV5-1 to TRBJ2-7; a possible D gene is TRBD2 (5 bases). The germline CDR1 and CDR2 sequences are SGHRS and YFSETQ. Trimming removed 4 bases at V and 6 bases at J, with 11 bases between. The CDR3 extends over 12 amino acids. In DNA form, the CDR3 reads TGCGCCAGCAGCACGACTATAGGCGAGCAGTACTTC. Translated: CASSTTIGEQYF.

The chain combines TRBV7-2 with TRBJ1-5; D is unclear. Germline CDR1 and CDR2: SGHTA and FQGNSA. This CDR3 comprises 15 residues. V was trimmed by 2 bases and J by 3 bases, leaving 11 bases between them. CDR3 amino acids: CASSLSPGINQPQHF. The CDR3 nucleotides are TGTGCCAGCAGCTTAAGCCCGGGAATCAATCAGCCCCAGCATTTT.

The chain joins TRBV6-1 to TRBJ2-5, with D maybe TRBD1 (6 bases). Germline CDR1 MNHNS, CDR2 SASEGT. Trimming removed 4 bases from V and 3 bases from J, with 12 bases in between. The CDR3 totals 14 residues. CDR3 in amino acids: CASSGRNREETQYF. The CDR3 bases are TGTGCCAGCAGTGGGAGGAACAGGGAAGAGACCCAGTACTTC.

The rearrangement uses TRBV7-2 and TRBJ2-5; 10 bases are shared with TRBD2. Losses at the gene ends were 1 base for V and 7 bases for J; bases not matched to a gene: 3. The CDR3 contains 14 residues. From germline, CDR1 is SGHTA and CDR2 FQGNSA. The CDR3 spells CASSLVLAGGTQYF. In DNA, the CDR3 is TGTGCCAGCAGCTTAGTATTAGCGGGGGGGACCCAGTACTTC.

The CDR3 coding sequence is TGTGCCAGCAGATCAAATACAGGGAACACTGAAGCTTTCTTT. Protein sequence: CASRSNTGNTEAFF. The chain has TRBV6-1 and TRBJ1-1, with a tentative D call TRBD1 (5 bases). V was pared by 6 bases and J by 1 base, with 12 bases between. Germline-derived CDR1 and CDR2 are MNHNS and SASEGT. CDR3 length equals 14 residues.

The V gene is TRBV5-6, the J gene TRBJ2-5; the match to TRBD1 covers 11 bases. The CDR3 is 13 residues long. The ends lost 4 bases at V and 5 bases at J; junction bases unmatched: 1. Germline lookup yields CDR1 SGHDT and CDR2 YYEEEE. The DNA of the CDR3 is TGTGCCAGCAGCGGGGACAGGGGGGAGACCCAGTACTTC. Protein product: CASSGDRGETQYF.

As DNA, the CDR3 is TGTGCCACTTTCAGGACCTCTGGAAACACCATATATTTT. Encoded protein: CATFRTSGNTIYF. This chain links TRBV6-5 with TRBJ1-3, with D unclear. CDR3 length: 13 amino acids. Per germline, CDR1 MNHEY and CDR2 SVGAGI. V lost 10 bases to trimming and J lost 0 bases, with 10 bases between them.

The CDR3 here is CASSSAWTGTYEQYF. The CDR3 DNA reads TGTGCCAGCAGTTCGGCCTGGACAGGTACCTACGAGCAGTACTTC. The chain uses TRBV28 and TRBJ2-7; TRBD1 matches at 7 bases. The ends lost 4 bases at V and 2 bases at J; junction bases unmatched: 8. Germline CDR1 MDHEN, CDR2 SYDVKM. This CDR3 is built from 15 residues. Supplemented by reference TRBV28 and TRBJ2-7, the full variable domain reads DVKVTQSSRYLVKRTGEKVFLECVQDMDHENMFWYRQDPGLGLRLIYFSYDVKMKEKGDIPEGYSVSREKKERFSLILESASTNQTSMYLCASSSAWTGTYEQYFGPGTRLTVT.

The rearrangement joins TRBV12-2 to TRBJ2-7; TRBD1 reflects the table's D call only, with no check against the DNA. TRBV12-2 is noted as a pseudogene. The CDR3 loop spans 13 amino acids. CDR3 DNA sequence: TGTGCAAGTCGCCTGACAGGGACGGACGAGCAGTACTTC. It translates to CASRLTGTDEQYF.

Concerning this clone: The sample carries other DNA sequences with the same CDR3. The gene calls are TRBV5-1 and TRBJ2-5; no clear D. The germline V and J ends were trimmed by 0 bases and 5 bases, with 8 bases remaining between them. Germline V gene sequence: CDR1 SGHRS, CDR2 YFSETQ. The CDR3 runs 13 residues. CDR3 residues: CASSLEGSETQYF. CDR3 coding DNA: TGCGCCAGCAGCTTGGAAGGGTCCGAGACCCAGTACTTC.

The rearrangement links TRBV6-6 to TRBJ1-1; 11 nucleotides match TRBD1. Trimming at V came to 6 bases and at J to 4 bases, leaving 4 bases not matched to a gene. Germline loops: CDR1 MNHNY, CDR2 SVGAGI (reference sequence). The CDR3 sequence is 14 residues long. The CDR3 nucleotides read TGTGCCAGCAGCACAGGACAGGGGGCCACTGAAGCTTTCTTT. It is translated as CASSTGQGATEAFF.

This chain links TRBV6-6 with TRBJ2-1, with 7 positions matching TRBD2. CDR1 MNHNY and CDR2 SVGAGI come from the germline V gene (reference sequence). V was clipped by 2 bases and J by 6 bases; unmatched bases: 10. The CDR3 extends over 16 amino acids. The CDR3 is CASSYGGAGSSNEQFF. The CDR3 DNA reads as TGTGCCAGCAGTTACGGCGGAGCGGGGTCGTCCAATGAGCAGTTCTTC.

This clone was counted a single time. This chain links TRBV7-3 with TRBJ1-6; 11 bases are a match to TRBD1. The J segment lost 7 bases and the V segment lost 5 bases, leaving 4 bases of the junction unmatched. Germline V CDR1 and CDR2: SGHTA, FQGTGA. CDR3 length: 15 amino acids. CDR3 sequence: CASSPGTGGNSPLHF. CDR3 DNA sequence: TGTGCCAGCAGCCCGGGGACAGGGGGGAATTCACCCCTCCACTTT. The whole variable domain, remainder taken from reference TRBV7-3 and TRBJ1-6, is GAGVSQTPSNKVTEKGKYVELRCDPISGHTALYWYRQSLGQGPEFLIYFQGTGAADDSGLPNDRFFAVRPEGSVSTLKIQRTERGDSAVYLCASSPGTGGNSPLHFGNGTRLTVT.

The V call is TRBV5-8, the J call TRBJ1-5; 7 nucleotides match TRBD1. With V trimmed by 6 bases and J by 3 bases, 9 bases remained unmatched. The CDR3 contains 15 residues. Germline V gives CDR1 SGHTS, CDR2 YDEGEE. The CDR3 DNA reads as TGTGCCAGCACCGCCGGGACAGATTTCAATCAGCCCCAGCATTTT. This translates into CASTAGTDFNQPQHF.

The chain links TRBV5-1 to TRBJ2-1; TRBD2 is a possible D gene (5 bases). CDR3 length: 15 residues. The germline CDR1 and CDR2 sequences are SGHRS and YFSETQ. Trimming left V 3 bases short and J 4 bases short, with 14 bases between. The chain's CDR3 is CASSSEGASYNEQFF. CDR3 nucleotide sequence: TGCGCCAGCAGCTCAGAGGGCGCTTCATACAATGAGCAGTTCTTC.